The clone carrying this T cell receptor (beta chain) showed up just a few times. Its antigen is unknown. The sample comes from a study of T-cell memory formation after mild COVID-19. Across the study: Largely, the TCR clusters proved donor specific. Study-wide findings and caveats: What remained unconfirmed was the SARS-CoV-2 specificity of second-wave clones peaking on day 37. Clones contracting day 15 to 85 were balanced CD4/CD8; later expanders leaned CD4+. Clones which contracted sat mainly in CM and EM if CD4+, and in EMRA if CD8+.

In germline, CDR1 is SNHLY, CDR2 FYNNEI. V was clipped by 1 base and J by 4 bases, with 9 bases between them. CDR3 length: 14 amino acids. From the 5' RACE reads, TCRdb called clonotypes with MiXCR, one entry per CDR3 protein. The sample records 250,000 to 350,000 distinct CDR3 sequences, approximately 19% being singletons. This TCR was recovered from a man younger than 35 who had mild COVID-19 (a few samples of this study predate the infection). Cell type and time point are not known. V gene TRBV2 combines with J gene TRBJ2-3, with no clear D. Sequencing was carried out using PBMCs or a T cell subset sorted from them (not recorded which). CDR3 in DNA: TGTGCCAGCAGTGAAGTCCGGGCGTCAGATACGCAGTATTTT. Protein sequence: CASSEVRASDTQYF.